One sample yielded the 25 T cell receptor beta chains listed below, sequenced in a study of CD8+ T cells in alopecia areata. TCR sequencing used cDNA made by reverse transcription of extracted RNA. Here immunoSEQ multiplex PCR was the method, and the copy in TCRdb shows in-frame clones only, minus some. The sample has approximately 210,000 clones; around three fifths are singletons. Treatment indicated: oral pan-JAK inhibitor, 5-10 mg twice daily. The sequencing used CD4+ T cells sorted from blood, collected at approximately week 50, from a patient treated with tofacitinib. All receptors derive from a human donor with alopecia areata.

The chain has TRBV11-3 and TRBJ1-5; unclear D gene. The V end was cut by 8 bases, the J end by 6 bases, with 26 bases between. The CDR3 sequence is 17 residues long. In germline, CDR1 is SGHNT, CDR2 YENEEA. The CDR3 DNA is TGTGCCAGCCTCAAGAGGGATTTTAGCGGGCTTTGTCAGCCCCAGCATTTT. This gives the protein CASLKRDFSGLCQPQHF.

V is TRBV5-1 and J is TRBJ2-3; no firm D call. V gave up 1 base and J gave up 5 bases, with 11 bases separating them. There are 14 residues in the CDR3. The germline V gene has CDR1 SGHRS and CDR2 YFSETQ. CDR3 sequence reads: CASSLRLSGDTQYF. CDR3 in DNA: TGCGCCAGCAGCTTGAGGCTATCAGGAGATACGCAGTATTTT.

This clone was recorded a few times. V and J are TRBV29-1 and TRBJ2-5, with D tentatively TRBD2 (6 bases). Germline loops: CDR1 SQVTM, CDR2 ANQGSEA. The length of the CDR3 is 12 residues. CDR3 protein: CGGALGRETQYF. In DNA form, the CDR3 reads TGCGGAGGGGCCTTGGGGAGAGAGACCCAGTACTTC.

V gene TRBV4-3 combines with J gene TRBJ2-1; TRBD2 agrees at 7 bases. V dropped 1 base and J dropped 2; count of bases not matched to a gene: 2. The germline gives CDR1 LGHNA, CDR2 YSLEER. This CDR3 is built from 15 residues. The CDR3 DNA sequence: TGCGCCAGCAGCCAAGCGGGGAGGGCCTACAATGAGCAGTTCTTC. This codes for CASSQAGRAYNEQFF.

The V and J genes are TRBV6-5 and TRBJ1-4; perhaps TRBD1 as D (6 bases). This CDR3 contains 15 residues. The V end was cut by 6 bases, the J end by 5 bases, with 16 bases between. The V gene's germline CDR1 is MNHEY and CDR2 SVGAGI. As DNA, the CDR3 is TGTGCCAGCAGCTTCGGCAGGGGCAGGAATGAAAAACTGTTTTTT. It specifies CASSFGRGRNEKLFF.

V gene TRBV9 combines with J gene TRBJ2-2, with a tentative D call TRBD2 (5 bases). The CDR3 runs 14 residues. Looked up from germline, CDR1 is SGDLS and CDR2 is YYNGEE. Trimming removed 6 bases at V and 4 bases at J, with 13 bases between. As DNA, the CDR3 is TGTGCCAGCACCCCAAATGCGGGCACCGGGGAGCTGTTTTTT. Protein: CASTPNAGTGELFF.

The chain joins TRBV5-1 to TRBJ2-7; 9 bases map to TRBD1. V lost 4 bases to trimming and J lost 4 bases; unmatched junction nucleotides: 3. This CDR3 is built from 13 residues. Looked up from germline, CDR1 is SGHRS and CDR2 is YFSETQ. CDR3 nucleotides: TGCGCCAGCAGCACGGGGACAGGGTACGAGCAGTACTTC. It translates to CASSTGTGYEQYF.

J is TRBJ1-2 and V is TRBV29-1; 7 bases match TRBD1. The CDR3 has 13 amino acids. Germline V CDR1 and CDR2: SQVTM, ANQGSEA. V gave up 7 bases and J gave up 0 bases; unmatched junction bases: 5. This chain's CDR3 is CSAGQATNYGYTF. DNA of the CDR3: TGCAGCGCAGGACAGGCTACTAACTATGGCTACACCTTC. The variable domain in full, completed from reference TRBV29-1 and TRBJ1-2, reads SAVISQKPSRDICQRGTSLTIQCQVDSQVTMMFWYRQQPGQSLTLIATANQGSEATYESGFVIDKFPISRPNLTFSTLTVSNMSPEDSSIYLCSAGQATNYGYTFGSGTRLTVV.

This clone has a handful of counts. Other DNA sequences of this sample code for an identical CDR3. The chain links TRBV6-6 to TRBJ2-7; D unresolved. The CDR3 has 13 amino acids. CDR1 MNHNY and CDR2 SVGAGI come from the germline V gene (reference sequence). The V and J ends lost 0 bases and 4 bases respectively, with 7 bases between them. The CDR3 nucleotides read TGTGCCAGCAGTTACTCGATTGGGTACGAGCAGTACTTC. This gives the protein CASSYSIGYEQYF.

This clone came up a few times. This chain connects TRBV30 to TRBJ1-2; the match to TRBD1 covers 8 bases. This CDR3 has 13 residues. Germline values: CDR1 GTSNPN, CDR2 SVGIG (reference sequence). V lost 2 bases to trimming and J lost 3 bases; unmatched junction nucleotides: 2. In DNA form, the CDR3 reads TGTGCCTGGAGTACGACAGGGGACTATGGCTACACCTTC. Translation: CAWSTTGDYGYTF.

The V gene is TRBV29-1, the J gene TRBJ1-2; D is uncertain. The CDR3 extends over 11 amino acids. Per the germline V gene, CDR1 is SQVTM and CDR2 is ANQGSEA. V was trimmed by 3 bases and J by 6 bases, leaving 8 bases between them. CDR3: CSVDHFDGYTF. Written as DNA, the CDR3 is TGCAGCGTTGATCACTTTGATGGCTACACCTTC.

V and J are TRBV18 and TRBJ2-3; D unclear. Deletions cut 5 bases from V and 0 bases from J, with 6 bases between. This CDR3 has 13 amino acids. Germline lookup yields CDR1 KGHSH and CDR2 LQKENI. The CDR3 region has the DNA TGTGCCAGCTCAACGGCTAGCACAGATACGCAGTATTTT. This codes for CASSTASTDTQYF.

The V and J genes are TRBV30 and TRBJ2-7; either TRBD1 or TRBD2 may supply D (5 bases each). In germline, CDR1 is GTSNPN, CDR2 SVGIG (reference sequence). Deletions cut 3 bases from V and 2 bases from J, with 14 bases between. This CDR3 spans 14 amino acids. The CDR3 loop reads CAWRAPGPPYEQYF. CDR3 DNA: TGTGCCTGGAGAGCTCCGGGACCCCCCTACGAGCAGTACTTC.

CDR3 DNA sequence: TGCGCCAGCAGCTCGCGGGGGGGAGATACGCAGTATTTT. The encoded protein is CASSSRGGDTQYF. V usage is TRBV5-1 and J usage is TRBJ2-3; 9 nucleotides match TRBD2. J lost 5 bases, V lost 3 bases, and 1 base had no gene match. CDR1 SGHRS and CDR2 YFSETQ come from the germline V gene. The CDR3 runs 13 residues.

The V and J genes are TRBV29-1 and TRBJ2-7, with 7 bases that match TRBD1. Per germline, CDR1 SQVTM and CDR2 ANQGSEA. V was clipped by 6 bases and J by 2 bases; unmatched bases: 7. The CDR3 extends over 13 amino acids. The CDR3 region is CSVERTGAYEQYF. CDR3 sequence (DNA): TGCAGCGTCGAACGTACAGGGGCCTACGAGCAGTACTTC.

The rearrangement uses TRBV5-6 and TRBJ2-5; D gene unclear. The V end lost 3 bases, the J end lost 5 bases, and 23 bases lay between the germline ends. The CDR3 covers 17 residues. Germline-derived CDR1 and CDR2 are SGHDT and YYEEEE. Here the CDR3 DNA reads TGTGCCAGCAGCTCGCCCCCGGTCGACGGTCTGGGGGAGACCCAGTACTTC. The encoded protein is CASSSPPVDGLGETQYF.

This clone was detected only a few times. The genes are TRBV11-2 and TRBJ1-5, with 8 bases aligning to TRBD1. The length of the CDR3 is 14 residues. V was clipped by 3 bases and J by 2 bases; unmatched bases: 0. CDR1 is SGHAT, CDR2 FQNNGV, per germline. Here the CDR3 reads CASSLGQGNQPQHF. The CDR3 DNA follows: TGTGCCAGCAGCTTGGGACAGGGCAATCAGCCCCAGCATTTT.

This rearrangement joins TRBV25-1 to TRBJ2-7, with unresolved D. The CDR3 runs 12 residues. Germline values: CDR1 MGHDK, CDR2 SYGVNS. V lost 1 base and J lost 3, with 4 bases in between. In nucleotides, the CDR3 is TGTGCCAGCAGTGAATTAGGCTACGAGCAGTACTTC. Amino acid sequence: CASSELGYEQYF.

The chain employs TRBV6-1 and TRBJ1-1; D is unclear. The CDR3 runs to 13 residues. V lost 6 bases and J 5 bases, leaving 13 bases between the germline ends. The germline gives CDR1 MNHNS, CDR2 SASEGT. The CDR3 loop reads CASSADWGTEAFF. CDR3 DNA sequence: TGTGCCAGCAGCGCCGATTGGGGTACTGAAGCTTTCTTT.

In the case of this clone: The sample contains more than one DNA sequence encoding this CDR3. V usage is TRBV20-1 and J usage is TRBJ1-2; D not certain. Germline CDR1 is DFQATT and CDR2 is SNEGSKA (reference sequence). Trimming cost V 7 bases and J 6 bases, with 3 bases left between them. The CDR3 has 8 residues. Here the CDR3 DNA reads TGCAGTGAAGATGGCTACACCTTC. It is translated as CSEDGYTF.

The V call is TRBV29-1, the J call TRBJ1-1; D ambiguous. The V and J ends lost 6 bases and 0 bases respectively, with 14 bases between them. The CDR3 spans 14 residues. The germline V gene encodes CDR1 SQVTM and CDR2 ANQGSEA. In DNA form, the CDR3 reads TGCAGCGTCCACCCCCTTCTGATGAACACTGAAGCTTTCTTT. Amino acids: CSVHPLLMNTEAFF.

The chain recombines TRBV30 with TRBJ1-1; weak D call: TRBD1 (5 bases). The V gene's germline CDR1 is GTSNPN and CDR2 SVGIG (reference sequence). The CDR3 sequence is 11 residues long. DNA of the CDR3: TGTGCTTGGGGCAGGAACACTGAAGCTTTCTTT. Protein product: CAWGRNTEAFF.

This chain joins TRBV9 and TRBJ1-6, with 10 bases matching TRBD1. This CDR3 is built from 17 residues. The trim removed 0 bases at V and 5 bases at J, leaving 5 bases unmatched. CDR1 and CDR2 from the germline V gene are SGDLS and YYNGEE. The CDR3, as DNA: TGTGCCAGCAGCGTAGTGGACAGGGGGGTTGATAATTCACCCCTCCACTTT. It encodes CASSVVDRGVDNSPLHF.

As for this clone: This same CDR3 is encoded by further DNA sequences in the sample. CDR3 DNA: TGTGCCTGGAGTGTACGAGGGGGCGACGGCTACACCTTC. It translates to CAWSVRGGDGYTF. The V call is TRBV30, the J call TRBJ1-2; 7 bases agree with TRBD1. The CDR3 is 13 residues long. The germline V gene has CDR1 GTSNPN and CDR2 SVGIG (reference sequence). Trimming took 0 bases from V and 8 from J; bases not matched to a gene: 6.

Only one count was recorded for this clone. This chain connects TRBV2 to TRBJ1-5, with TRBD1 matching 7 bases. With 4 bases clipped from V and 7 bases from J, the junction kept 4 bases outside the gene matches. The CDR3 is 13 residues long. The germline gives CDR1 SNHLY, CDR2 FYNNEI. The CDR3 sequence is CASSVDRSQPQHF. The CDR3 nucleotides are TGTGCCAGCAGTGTGGACAGGAGCCAGCCCCAGCATTTT.